This T cell receptor (beta chain) originates from a study of cytomegalovirus exposure and HLA in healthy donors. Trimming removed 4 bases at V and 1 base at J, with 16 bases between. The CDR3 has 16 amino acids. Germline CDR1 is MNHEY and CDR2 is SVGAGI. The PCR made use of 60 Vbeta and 13 Jbeta primers. TCRdb keeps only in-frame clones here, not all; method: immunoSEQ multiplex PCR. The table shows fewer than 350,000 clones, with approximately 90% occurring only once. This chain links TRBV6-5 with TRBJ1-1; D is unresolved. This TCR came from a young woman in good health and CMV-seronegative. The source material was PBMCs. The CDR3 region has the DNA TGTGCCAGCAGTTCCCTGGTCGTCCTAGGGAACACTGAAGCTTTCTTT. It encodes CASSSLVVLGNTEAFF.